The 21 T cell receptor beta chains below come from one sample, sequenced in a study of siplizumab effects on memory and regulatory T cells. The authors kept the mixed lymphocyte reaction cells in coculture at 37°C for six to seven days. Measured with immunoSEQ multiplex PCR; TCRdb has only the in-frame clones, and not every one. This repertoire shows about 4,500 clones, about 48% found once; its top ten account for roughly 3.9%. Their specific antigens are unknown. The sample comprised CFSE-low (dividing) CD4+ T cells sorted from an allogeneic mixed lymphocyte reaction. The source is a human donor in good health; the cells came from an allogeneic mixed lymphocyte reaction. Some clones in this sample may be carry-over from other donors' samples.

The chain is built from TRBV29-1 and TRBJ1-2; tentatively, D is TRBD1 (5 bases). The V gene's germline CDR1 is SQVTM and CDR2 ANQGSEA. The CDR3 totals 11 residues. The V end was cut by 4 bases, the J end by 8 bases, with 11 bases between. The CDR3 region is CSVGGGGGYTF. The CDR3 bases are TGCAGCGTTGGCGGGGGAGGGGGCTACACCTTC.

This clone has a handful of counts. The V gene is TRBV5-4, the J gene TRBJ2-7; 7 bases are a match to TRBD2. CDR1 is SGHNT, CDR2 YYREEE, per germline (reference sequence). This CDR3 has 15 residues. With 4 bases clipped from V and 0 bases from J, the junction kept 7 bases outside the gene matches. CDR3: CASSLRGGGSYEQYF. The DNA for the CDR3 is TGTGCCAGCAGCCTGCGTGGGGGGGGCTCCTACGAGCAGTACTTC.

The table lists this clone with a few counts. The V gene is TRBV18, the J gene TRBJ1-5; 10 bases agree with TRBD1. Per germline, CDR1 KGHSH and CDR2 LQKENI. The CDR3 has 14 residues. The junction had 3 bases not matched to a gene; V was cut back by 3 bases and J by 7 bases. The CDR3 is CASSPGTGVQPQHF. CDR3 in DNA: TGTGCCAGCTCACCTGGGACAGGGGTGCAGCCCCAGCATTTT.

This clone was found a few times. The CDR3 here is CASSQSGVRGYGYTF. CDR3 bases: TGTGCCAGCAGCCAATCAGGGGTTCGGGGATATGGCTACACCTTC. The chain couples TRBV7-3 to TRBJ1-2, with a tentative D call TRBD1 (6 bases). The CDR3 loop spans 15 amino acids. The germline gives CDR1 SGHTA, CDR2 FQGTGA. V lost 5 bases to trimming and J lost 5 bases, with 18 bases between them.

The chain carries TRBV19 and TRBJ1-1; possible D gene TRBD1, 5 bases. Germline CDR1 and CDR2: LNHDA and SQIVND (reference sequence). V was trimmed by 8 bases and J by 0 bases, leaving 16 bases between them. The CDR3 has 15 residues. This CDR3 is CASYIGAGMNTEAFF. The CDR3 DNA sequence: TGTGCCAGTTACATTGGGGCAGGGATGAACACTGAAGCTTTCTTT.

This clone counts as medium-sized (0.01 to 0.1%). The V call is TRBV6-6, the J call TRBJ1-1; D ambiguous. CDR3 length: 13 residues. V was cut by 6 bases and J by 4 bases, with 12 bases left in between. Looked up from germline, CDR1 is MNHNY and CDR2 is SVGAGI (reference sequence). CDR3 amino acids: CASSFTVRTEAFF. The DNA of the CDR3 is TGTGCCAGCAGCTTTACAGTCCGCACTGAAGCTTTCTTT.

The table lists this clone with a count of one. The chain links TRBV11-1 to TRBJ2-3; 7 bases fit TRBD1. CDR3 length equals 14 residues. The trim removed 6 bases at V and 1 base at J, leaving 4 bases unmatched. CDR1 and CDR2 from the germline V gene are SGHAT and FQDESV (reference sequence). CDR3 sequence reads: CASSLDRGTDTQYF. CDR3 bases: TGTGCCAGCAGTCTCGACAGGGGCACAGATACGCAGTATTTT.

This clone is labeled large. The CDR3 is CASSLTSGFRTDTQYF. The DNA of the CDR3 is TGTGCCAGCAGCTTAACAAGCGGATTCAGGACAGATACGCAGTATTTT. The chain employs TRBV11-2 and TRBJ2-3, with a possible D match to TRBD2 (5 bases). Germline CDR1 reads SGHAT; CDR2 reads FQNNGV. Trimming cost V 2 bases and J 3 bases, with 15 bases left between them. The CDR3 has 16 residues.

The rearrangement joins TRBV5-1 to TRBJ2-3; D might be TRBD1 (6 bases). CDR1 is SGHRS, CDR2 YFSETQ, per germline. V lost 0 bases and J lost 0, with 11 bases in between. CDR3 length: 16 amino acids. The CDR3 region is CASSLGATGSTDTQYF. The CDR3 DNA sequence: TGCGCCAGCAGCTTGGGGGCGACAGGAAGCACAGATACGCAGTATTTT.

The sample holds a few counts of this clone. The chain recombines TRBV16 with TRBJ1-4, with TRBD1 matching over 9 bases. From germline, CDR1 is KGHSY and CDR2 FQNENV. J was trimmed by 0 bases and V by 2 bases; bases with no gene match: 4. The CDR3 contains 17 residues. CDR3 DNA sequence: TGTGCCAGCAGCCAAACCGGGACAGGGTCAACTAATGAAAAACTGTTTTTT. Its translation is CASSQTGTGSTNEKLFF.

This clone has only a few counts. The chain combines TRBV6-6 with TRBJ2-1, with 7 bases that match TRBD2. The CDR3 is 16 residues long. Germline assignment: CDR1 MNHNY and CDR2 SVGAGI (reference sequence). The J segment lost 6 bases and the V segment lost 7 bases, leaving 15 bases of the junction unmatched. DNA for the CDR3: TGTGCCAGCACTTCCGCTCTAGCGGAAAAGTTCAATGAGCAGTTCTTC. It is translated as CASTSALAEKFNEQFF.

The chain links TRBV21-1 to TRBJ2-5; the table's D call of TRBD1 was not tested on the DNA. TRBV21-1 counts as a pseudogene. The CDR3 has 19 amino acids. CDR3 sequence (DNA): TGTGCCAGCAGCTCCACCTGGATGGGACAGGGGGCGCGTCAAGAGACCCAGTACTTC. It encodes CASSSTWMGQGARQETQYF.

The CDR3 here is CASSLTGVDPLYSNTGELFF. CDR3 DNA sequence: TGCGCCAGCAGTCTGACAGGGGTTGACCCGCTTTACTCGAACACCGGGGAGCTGTTTTTT. This chain connects TRBV5-1 to TRBJ2-2; 8 bases match TRBD1. The length of the CDR3 is 20 residues. From germline, CDR1 is SGHRS and CDR2 YFSETQ. V was clipped by 5 bases and J by 0 bases; unmatched bases: 18. Supplemented by reference TRBV5-1 and TRBJ2-2, the full variable domain reads KAGVTQTPRYLIKTRGQQVTLSCSPISGHRSVSWYQQTPGQGLQFLFEYFSETQRNKGNFPGRFSGRQFSNSRSEMNVSTLELGDSALYLCASSLTGVDPLYSNTGELFFGEGSRLTVL.

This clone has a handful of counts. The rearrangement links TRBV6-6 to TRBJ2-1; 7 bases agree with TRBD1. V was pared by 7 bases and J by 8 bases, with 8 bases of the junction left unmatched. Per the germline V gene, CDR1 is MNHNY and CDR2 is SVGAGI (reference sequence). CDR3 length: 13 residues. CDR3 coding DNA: TGTGCCAGCACCCCCGACAGGGTCCATGAGCAGTTCTTC. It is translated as CASTPDRVHEQFF.

The CDR3 nucleotides are TGTGCCAGCAGTGAGACAGGGGGCTCATACACCTTC. This gives the protein CASSETGGSYTF. The chain has TRBV6-1 and TRBJ1-2; 10 bases are shared with TRBD1. CDR1 MNHNS and CDR2 SASEGT come from the germline V gene. The CDR3 runs 12 residues. V dropped 3 bases and J dropped 11; count of bases not matched to a gene: 3.

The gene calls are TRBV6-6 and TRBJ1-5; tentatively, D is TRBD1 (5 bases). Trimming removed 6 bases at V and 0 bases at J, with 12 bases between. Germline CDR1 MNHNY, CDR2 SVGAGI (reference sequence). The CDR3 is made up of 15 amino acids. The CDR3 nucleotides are TGTGCCAGCAGCTTGGGACGGCTTAGCAATCAGCCCCAGCATTTT. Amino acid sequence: CASSLGRLSNQPQHF.

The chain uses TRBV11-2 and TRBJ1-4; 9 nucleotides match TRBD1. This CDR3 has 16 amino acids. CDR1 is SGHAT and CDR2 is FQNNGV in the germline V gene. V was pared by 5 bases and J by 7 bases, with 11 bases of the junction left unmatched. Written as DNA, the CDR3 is TGTGCCAGCAGCCGGGACAGGGCCAATCTGGGTGAAAAACTGTTTTTT. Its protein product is CASSRDRANLGEKLFF. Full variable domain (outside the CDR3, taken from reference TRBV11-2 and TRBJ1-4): EAGVAQSPRYKIIEKRQSVAFWCNPISGHATLYWYQQILGQGPKLLIQFQNNGVVDDSQLPKDRFSAERLKGVDSTLKIQPAKLEDSAVYLCASSRDRANLGEKLFFGSGTQLSVL.

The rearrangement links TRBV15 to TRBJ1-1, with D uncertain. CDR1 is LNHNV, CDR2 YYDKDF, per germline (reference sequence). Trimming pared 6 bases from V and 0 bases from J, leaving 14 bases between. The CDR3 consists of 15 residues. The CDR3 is CATRRQQIMNTEAFF. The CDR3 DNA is TGTGCCACCAGGAGACAACAGATCATGAACACTGAAGCTTTCTTT.

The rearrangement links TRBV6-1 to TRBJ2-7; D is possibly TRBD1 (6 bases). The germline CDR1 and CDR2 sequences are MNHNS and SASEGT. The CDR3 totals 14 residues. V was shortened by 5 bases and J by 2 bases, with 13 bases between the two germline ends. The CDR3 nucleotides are TGTGCCAGCAGTACAGGGTTCCCTACCTACGAGCAGTACTTC. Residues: CASSTGFPTYEQYF.

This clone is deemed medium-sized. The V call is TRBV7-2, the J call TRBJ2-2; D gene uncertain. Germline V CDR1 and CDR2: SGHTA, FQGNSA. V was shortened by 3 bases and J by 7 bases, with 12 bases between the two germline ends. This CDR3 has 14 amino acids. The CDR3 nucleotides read TGTGCCAGCAGCTTGCTAGTGTCTGTCGGGGAGCTGTTTTTT. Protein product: CASSLLVSVGELFF.

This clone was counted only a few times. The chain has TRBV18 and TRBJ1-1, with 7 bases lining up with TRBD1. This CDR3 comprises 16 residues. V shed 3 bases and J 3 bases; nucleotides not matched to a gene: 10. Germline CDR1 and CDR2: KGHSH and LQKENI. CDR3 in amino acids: CASSPNSDRRYTEAFF. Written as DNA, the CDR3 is TGTGCCAGCTCACCCAACTCGGACAGGCGGTACACTGAAGCTTTCTTT.